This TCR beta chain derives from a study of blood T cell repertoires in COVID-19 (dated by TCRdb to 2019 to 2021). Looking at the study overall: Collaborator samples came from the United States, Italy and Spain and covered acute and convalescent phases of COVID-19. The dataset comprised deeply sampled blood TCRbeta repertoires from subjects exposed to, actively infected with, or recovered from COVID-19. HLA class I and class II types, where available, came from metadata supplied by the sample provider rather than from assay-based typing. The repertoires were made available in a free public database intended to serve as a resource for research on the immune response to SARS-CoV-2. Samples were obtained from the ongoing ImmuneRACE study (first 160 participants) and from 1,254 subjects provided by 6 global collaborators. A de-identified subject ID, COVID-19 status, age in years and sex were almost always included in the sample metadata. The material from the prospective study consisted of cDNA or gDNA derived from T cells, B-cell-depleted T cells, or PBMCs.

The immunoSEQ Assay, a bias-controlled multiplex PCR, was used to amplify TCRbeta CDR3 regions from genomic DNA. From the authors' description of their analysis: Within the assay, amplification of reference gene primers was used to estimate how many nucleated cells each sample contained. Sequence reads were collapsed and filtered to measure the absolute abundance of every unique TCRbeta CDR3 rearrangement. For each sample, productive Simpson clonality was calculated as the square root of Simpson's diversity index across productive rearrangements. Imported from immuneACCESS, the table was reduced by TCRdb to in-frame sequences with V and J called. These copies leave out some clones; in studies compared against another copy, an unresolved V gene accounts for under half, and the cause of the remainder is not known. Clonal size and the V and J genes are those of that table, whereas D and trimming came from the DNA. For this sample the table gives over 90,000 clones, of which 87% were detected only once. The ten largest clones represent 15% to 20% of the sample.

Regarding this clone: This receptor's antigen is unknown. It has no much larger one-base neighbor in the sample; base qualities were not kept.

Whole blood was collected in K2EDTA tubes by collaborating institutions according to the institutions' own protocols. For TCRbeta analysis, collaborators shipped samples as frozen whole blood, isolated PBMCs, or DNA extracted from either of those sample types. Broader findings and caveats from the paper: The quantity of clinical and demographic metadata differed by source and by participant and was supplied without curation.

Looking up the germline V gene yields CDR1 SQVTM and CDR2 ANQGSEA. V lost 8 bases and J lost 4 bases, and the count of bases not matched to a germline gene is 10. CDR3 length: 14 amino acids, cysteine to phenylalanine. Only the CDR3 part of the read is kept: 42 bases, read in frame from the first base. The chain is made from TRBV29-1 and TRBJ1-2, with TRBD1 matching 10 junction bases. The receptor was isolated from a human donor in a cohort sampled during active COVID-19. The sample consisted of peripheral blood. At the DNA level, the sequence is TGCAGCATATCGACAGGGGGCACGAGCTATGGCTACACCTTC. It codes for CSISTGGTSYGYTF.